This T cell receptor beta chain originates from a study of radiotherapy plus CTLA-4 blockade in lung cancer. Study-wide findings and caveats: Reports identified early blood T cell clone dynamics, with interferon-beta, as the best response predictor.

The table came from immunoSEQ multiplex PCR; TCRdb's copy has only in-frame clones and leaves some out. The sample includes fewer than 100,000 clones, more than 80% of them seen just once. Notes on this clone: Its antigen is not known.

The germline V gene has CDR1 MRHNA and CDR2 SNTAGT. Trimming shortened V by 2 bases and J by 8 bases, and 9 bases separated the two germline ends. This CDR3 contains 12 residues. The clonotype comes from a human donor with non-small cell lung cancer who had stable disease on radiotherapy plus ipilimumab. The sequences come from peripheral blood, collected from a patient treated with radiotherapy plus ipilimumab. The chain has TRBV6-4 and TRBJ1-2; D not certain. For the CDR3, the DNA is TGTGCCAGCAGTGACCCTACACTCGGCTACACCTTC. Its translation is CASSDPTLGYTF.